This T cell receptor (beta chain) was sequenced in a study of vaccination and CD4 T cells after COVID-19. Treatment of the sample: roughly 10-day PBMC culture with coronavirus spike peptide pools or control peptides (ViraFEST assay). About this clonotype itself: What it binds is not known.

V shed 0 bases and J shed 5 bases, with 14 bases lying between them. The germline CDR1 and CDR2 sequences are SGHDT and YYEEEE. This CDR3 region has 15 residues. Cultured CD4+ T cell DNA underwent sequencing with the Oncomine TCR Beta short-read assay. TCRdb recomputed calls from the PCR reads with MiXCR, one row per CDR3 protein. The sample gives 15,000 to 20,000 distinct CDR3 sequences, under 75% of which show up once; nearly 7.5% is in the top ten. This clonotype was obtained from a human donor who had recovered from COVID-19. Sequencing was done on a sample of CD4+ T cells from blood, cultured in vitro. This chain joins TRBV5-6 and TRBJ2-5; no reliable D call. This chain's CDR3 is CASSLGAPPKETQYF. CDR3 nucleotide sequence: TGTGCCAGCAGCTTGGGGGCTCCCCCAAAGGAGACCCAGTACTTC.